A single sample gave rise to the 16 T cell receptor beta chains below, sequenced in a study of CD8 T cells in Susac syndrome. A quantity of roughly 0.5 to 1 ug RNA underwent reverse transcription using random hexamers. TCRdb reprocessed the immunoSEQ multiplex PCR reads via MiXCR and lists one record per CDR3 protein. The sample yields over 100,000 distinct CDR3 sequences, around 95% seen once. Specimen: CD4+ T cells from PBMCs. Every receptor here comes from a human donor in good health.

V is TRBV7-9 and J is TRBJ2-7; 9 nucleotides align to TRBD2. Trimming cost V 2 bases and J 5 bases; bases outside gene matches: 7. CDR3 length: 15 amino acids. The germline gives CDR1 SEHNR, CDR2 FQNEAQ (reference sequence). The CDR3 DNA reads TGTGCCAGCAGCTTAACGGGACTAGCCCCCCACGAGCAGTACTTC. Translation: CASSLTGLAPHEQYF.

The rearrangement uses TRBV7-2 and TRBJ1-1; maybe TRBD1 (6 bases). CDR1 SGHTA and CDR2 FQGNSA come from the germline V gene. V shed 5 bases and J shed 2 bases, with 18 bases lying between them. The CDR3 contains 16 residues. CDR3 DNA: TGTGCCAGCAGCCTAAGTCCCGGGACAAGAAACACTGAAGCTTTCTTT. It is translated as CASSLSPGTRNTEAFF.

This chain connects TRBV30 to TRBJ1-5, with a tentative D call TRBD1 (6 bases). V gave up 4 bases and J gave up 2 bases, with 15 bases separating them. Germline lookup yields CDR1 GTSNPN and CDR2 SVGIG (reference sequence). The CDR3 loop spans 15 amino acids. CDR3 DNA: TGTGCCTGGACTTCGGAGGGGGGCGGCAATCAGCCCCAGCATTTT. Translated, it gives CAWTSEGGGNQPQHF.

The genes are TRBV28 and TRBJ1-1; D is undetermined. CDR1 MDHEN and CDR2 SYDVKM come from the germline V gene. The CDR3 is 12 amino acids. V lost 3 bases and J 3 bases, leaving 5 bases between the germline ends. DNA for the CDR3: TGTGCCAGCAGTTTGGGGTACACTGAAGCTTTCTTT. Its translation is CASSLGYTEAFF.

This chain joins TRBV15 and TRBJ2-1; 8 bases match TRBD2. Losses at the gene ends were 5 bases for V and 9 bases for J; bases not matched to a gene: 12. CDR3 length: 15 residues. The germline gives CDR1 LNHNV, CDR2 YYDKDF (reference sequence). The CDR3 spells CATSPFGGAKVEQFF. The CDR3, as DNA: TGTGCCACCAGCCCGTTCGGGGGGGCCAAGGTTGAGCAGTTCTTC. The whole variable domain, filled in from reference TRBV15 and TRBJ2-1, reads DAMVIQNPRYQVTQFGKPVTLSCSQTLNHNVMYWYQQKSSQAPKLLFHYYDKDFNNEADTPDNFQSRRPNTSFCFLDIRSPGLGDTAMYLCATSPFGGAKVEQFFGPGTRLTVL.

The chain recombines TRBV6-6 with TRBJ2-5; TRBD2 matches at 9 bases. V was clipped by 5 bases and J by 14 bases; unmatched bases: 9. The germline V gene encodes CDR1 MNHNY and CDR2 SVGAGI (reference sequence). This CDR3 comprises 12 residues. CDR3 protein: CASSALAGTLYF. CDR3 in DNA: TGTGCCAGCAGTGCTCTAGCGGGAACTCTCTACTTC.

Only one count was recorded for this clonotype. This chain links TRBV28 with TRBJ2-1, with D perhaps TRBD1 (6 bases). The V gene lost 5 bases and the J gene lost 7 bases, with 15 bases spanning the gap. Germline V gives CDR1 MDHEN, CDR2 SYDVKM. The CDR3 length is 14 residues. The CDR3, as DNA: TGTGCCAGCAGTCTAAATACAGGGTTGAATGAGCAGTTCTTC. It codes for CASSLNTGLNEQFF.

In DNA form, the CDR3 reads TGTGCCAGCAGGTCCTCGGAGCCCTACGAGCAGTACTTC. Translated: CASRSSEPYEQYF. The chain joins TRBV12-3 or TRBV12-4 to TRBJ2-7; D is undetermined. CDR3 length: 13 residues. V lost 6 bases and J 2 bases, leaving 11 bases between the germline ends.

This clonotype appeared once. The chain uses TRBV5-1 and TRBJ2-7; 9 bases are a match to TRBD1. There are 16 residues in the CDR3. J was trimmed by 1 base and V by 4 bases; bases with no gene match: 9. Germline CDR1 SGHRS, CDR2 YFSETQ. CDR3: CASSPASGTGSYEQYF. Written as DNA, the CDR3 is TGCGCCAGCAGCCCCGCTTCCGGGACAGGGTCCTACGAGCAGTACTTC.

The count of this clonotype is one. This chain links TRBV5-4 with TRBJ2-4, with D unresolved. Germline V gives CDR1 SGHNT, CDR2 YYREEE (reference sequence). Trimming left V 4 bases short and J 7 bases short, with 12 bases between. The CDR3 covers 13 residues. DNA of the CDR3: TGTGCCAGCAGCCCGCCTCATGGGAACATTCAGTACTTC. Translating it yields CASSPPHGNIQYF.

The chain recombines TRBV18 with TRBJ2-5; D gene unclear. From germline, CDR1 is KGHSH and CDR2 LQKENI. CDR3 length: 12 amino acids. V lost 3 bases and J lost 5, with 7 bases in between. The CDR3 DNA reads as TGTGCCAGCTCACCGGGTCAGGAGACCCAGTACTTC. Amino acid sequence: CASSPGQETQYF.

The V and J genes are TRBV3-1 and TRBJ2-1, with 10 bases lining up with TRBD2. The ends lost 4 bases at V and 8 bases at J; junction bases unmatched: 5. The CDR3 consists of 14 residues. Germline CDR1 reads LGHDT; CDR2 reads YNNKEL (reference sequence). As DNA, the CDR3 is TGTGCCAGCAGCCCGAGCGGGAGGGTCTATGAGCAGTTCTTC. This codes for CASSPSGRVYEQFF.

CDR3 residues: CASSLGQGLPFF. CDR3 DNA sequence: TGTGCCAGCAGCCTCGGACAGGGGTTGCCTTTCTTT. This chain links TRBV27 with TRBJ1-1; 9 bases match TRBD1. The CDR3 consists of 12 residues. Germline V gene data show CDR1 as MNHEY and CDR2 as SMNVEV (reference sequence). V lost 6 bases, J lost 12 bases, and 8 bases stayed unmatched.

The chain is built from TRBV9 and TRBJ2-3, with D perhaps matching TRBD2 (5 bases). V dropped 4 bases and J dropped 0 bases, with 12 bases sitting between them. This CDR3 has 15 amino acids. Germline V lookup: CDR1 SGDLS, CDR2 YYNGEE. The CDR3 bases are TGTGCCAGCAGCTTAGCGACTACTAGCACAGATACGCAGTATTTT. It yields the protein CASSLATTSTDTQYF.

V gene TRBV9 combines with J gene TRBJ1-6; 10 bases align to TRBD1. V shed 2 bases, J shed 9 bases, and the junction held 2 bases outside the gene matches. CDR3 size: 14 residues. Germline V gives CDR1 SGDLS, CDR2 YYNGEE. The CDR3 coding sequence is TGTGCCAGCAGCGTTGGGACAGGGGCTTCACCCCTCCACTTT. Translated: CASSVGTGASPLHF.

In this sample, this clonotype turned up once. The rearrangement uses TRBV20-1 and TRBJ1-2, with a tentative D call TRBD1 (6 bases). V dropped 0 bases and J dropped 7 bases, with 18 bases sitting between them. This CDR3 contains 15 residues. Germline-derived CDR1 and CDR2 are DFQATT and SNEGSKA (reference sequence). The CDR3 protein is CSARDQEGGWSGYTF. The CDR3 nucleotides read TGCAGTGCTAGAGATCAAGAAGGGGGATGGAGTGGCTACACCTTC.